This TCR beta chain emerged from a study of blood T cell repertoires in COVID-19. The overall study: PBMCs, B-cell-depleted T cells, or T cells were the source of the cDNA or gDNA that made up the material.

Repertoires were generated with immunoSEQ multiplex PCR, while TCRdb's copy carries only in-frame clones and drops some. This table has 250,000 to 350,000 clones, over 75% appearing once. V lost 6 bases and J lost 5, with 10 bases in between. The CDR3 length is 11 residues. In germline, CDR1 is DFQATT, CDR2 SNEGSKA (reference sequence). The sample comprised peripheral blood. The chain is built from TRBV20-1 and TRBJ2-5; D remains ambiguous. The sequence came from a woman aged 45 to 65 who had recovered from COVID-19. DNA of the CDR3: TGCAGTGCCAGACGGGTGGAGACCCAGTACTTC. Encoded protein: CSARRVETQYF.